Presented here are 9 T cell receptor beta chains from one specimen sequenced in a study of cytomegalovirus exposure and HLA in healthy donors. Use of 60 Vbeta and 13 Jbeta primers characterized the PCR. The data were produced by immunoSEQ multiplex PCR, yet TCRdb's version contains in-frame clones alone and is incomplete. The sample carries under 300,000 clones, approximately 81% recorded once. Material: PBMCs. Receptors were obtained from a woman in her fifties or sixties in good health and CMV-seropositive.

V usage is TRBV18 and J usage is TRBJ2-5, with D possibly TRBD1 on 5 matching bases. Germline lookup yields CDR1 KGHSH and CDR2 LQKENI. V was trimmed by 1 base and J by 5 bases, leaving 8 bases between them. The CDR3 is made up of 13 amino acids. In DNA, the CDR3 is TGTGCCAGCTCACCACGACAGCTTGAGACCCAGTACTTC. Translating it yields CASSPRQLETQYF.

CDR3 bases: TGTGCCAGTAGTATAAGGCCCAGCGGCGACGAGCAGTACTTC. This gives the protein CASSIRPSGDEQYF. V usage is TRBV19 and J usage is TRBJ2-7; TRBD2 might be the D (5 bases). V lost 2 bases, J lost 5 bases, and 13 bases lay in between. CDR1 is LNHDA, CDR2 SQIVND, per germline (reference sequence). The CDR3 is 14 residues long.

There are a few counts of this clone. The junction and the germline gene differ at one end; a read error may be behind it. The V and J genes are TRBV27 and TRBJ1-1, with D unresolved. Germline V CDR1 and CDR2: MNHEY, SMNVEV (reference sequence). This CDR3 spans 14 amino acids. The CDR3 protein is CASSSLGGNAEAFF. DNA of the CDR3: TGTGCCAGCAGTTCCCTAGGAGGGAACGCTGAAGCTTTCTTT.

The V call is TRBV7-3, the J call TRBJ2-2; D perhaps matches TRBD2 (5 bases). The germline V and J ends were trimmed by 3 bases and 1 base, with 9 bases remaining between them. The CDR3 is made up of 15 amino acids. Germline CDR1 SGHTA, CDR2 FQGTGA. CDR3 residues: CASSFRAGNTGELFF. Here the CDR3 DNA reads TGTGCCAGCAGCTTTCGTGCGGGGAACACCGGGGAGCTGTTTTTT.

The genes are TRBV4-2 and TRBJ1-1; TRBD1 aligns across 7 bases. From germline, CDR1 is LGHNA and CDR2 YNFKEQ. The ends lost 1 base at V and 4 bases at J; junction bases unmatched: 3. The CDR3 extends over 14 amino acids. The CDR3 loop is CASSQVTGSTEAFF. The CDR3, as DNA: TGTGCCAGCAGCCAAGTGACAGGGAGCACTGAAGCTTTCTTT.

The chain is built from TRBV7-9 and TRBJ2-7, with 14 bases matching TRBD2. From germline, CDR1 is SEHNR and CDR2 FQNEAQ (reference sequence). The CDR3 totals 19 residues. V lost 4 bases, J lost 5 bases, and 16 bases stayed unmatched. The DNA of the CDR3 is TGTGCCAGCAGCTCCATAGCCCTCAGTTGGGGACTAGCGGGAGACGAGCAGTACTTC. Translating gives CASSSIALSWGLAGDEQYF.

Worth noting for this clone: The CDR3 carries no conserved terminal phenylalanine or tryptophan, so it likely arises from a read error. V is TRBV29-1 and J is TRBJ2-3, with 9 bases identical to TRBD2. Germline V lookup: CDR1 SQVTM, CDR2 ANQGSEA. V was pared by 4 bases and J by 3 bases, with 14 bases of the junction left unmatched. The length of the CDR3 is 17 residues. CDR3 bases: TGCAGCGTTGTGGGACCGGGCGGGAGGGTAGAGACAGATACGCAGTATTCT. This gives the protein CSVVGPGGRVETDTQYS.

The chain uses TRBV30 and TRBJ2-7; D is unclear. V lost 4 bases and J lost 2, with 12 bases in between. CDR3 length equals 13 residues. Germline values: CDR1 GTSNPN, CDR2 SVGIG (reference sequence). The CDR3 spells CAWNPIRAYEQYF. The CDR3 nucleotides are TGTGCCTGGAATCCCATTCGAGCCTACGAGCAGTACTTC.

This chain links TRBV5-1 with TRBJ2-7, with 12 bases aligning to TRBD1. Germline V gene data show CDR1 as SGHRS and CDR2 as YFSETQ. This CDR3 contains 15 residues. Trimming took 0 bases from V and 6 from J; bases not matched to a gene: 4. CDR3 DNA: TGCGCCAGCAGCTTGGCCTGGGACAGGGGGCGCGAGCAGTACTTC. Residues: CASSLAWDRGREQYF.